Shown below are 12 T cell receptor beta chains from a single sample sequenced in a study of early T cells in non-severe SARS-CoV-2 infection. One entry per CDR3 protein results from TCRdb running MiXCR on the 5' RACE reads. Among 68,000 or so distinct CDR3 sequences listed, 9.5% to 15% were seen once. Sequenced sample: whole blood. The receptors come from an adult who was a healthcare worker with PCR-confirmed SARS-CoV-2 infection or an uninfected control (not recorded which).

This clonotype was seen only a few times. This chain uses TRBV27 with TRBJ1-2; D is uncertain. Germline V gene data show CDR1 as MNHEY and CDR2 as SMNVEV (reference sequence). The CDR3 runs to 12 residues. The V gene lost 4 bases and the J gene lost 8 bases, with 11 bases spanning the gap. CDR3 sequence: CASSSGPGGYTF. The DNA of the CDR3 is TGTGCCAGCAGTTCCGGACCAGGCGGCTACACCTTC.

CDR3 loop: CAWSGTKGWEAFF. Here the CDR3 DNA reads TGTGCCTGGAGTGGAACAAAGGGTTGGGAAGCTTTCTTT. The genes are TRBV30 and TRBJ1-1, with unresolved D. From germline, CDR1 is GTSNPN and CDR2 SVGIG (reference sequence). The CDR3 runs to 13 residues. The V gene lost 1 base and the J gene lost 8 bases, with 14 bases spanning the gap.

This clonotype was detected ten times or more. The chain couples TRBV7-6 to TRBJ2-1; D possibly uses TRBD1 or TRBD2 (5 bases each). Trimming pared 5 bases from V and 9 bases from J, leaving 14 bases between. Germline V gene lookup returns CDR1 SGHVS and CDR2 FNYEAQ. The CDR3 totals 13 residues. CDR3 coding DNA: TGTGCCAGCAGCACTACGCTTGGGACTGAGCAGTTCTTC. This sequence encodes CASSTTLGTEQFF.

This chain links TRBV6-2 or TRBV6-3 with TRBJ1-2; D unresolved. The CDR3 contains 11 residues. V lost 5 bases and J 6 bases, leaving 7 bases between the germline ends. Per germline, CDR1 MNHEY and CDR2 SVGEGT. The chain's CDR3 is CASSVTDGYTF. CDR3 in DNA: TGTGCCAGCAGTGTCACCGATGGCTACACCTTC.

V gene TRBV6-5 combines with J gene TRBJ1-1; D gene ambiguous. Germline lookup yields CDR1 MNHEY and CDR2 SVGAGI. The CDR3 is made up of 14 amino acids. The ends were cut back, 2 bases at V and 4 bases at J, with 11 bases in the middle. The CDR3 region has the DNA TGTGCCAGCAGTTACCTAGCGAGGAGCACTGAAGCTTTCTTT. This codes for CASSYLARSTEAFF.

This clonotype showed up many times. The chain recombines TRBV15 with TRBJ1-2; D remains ambiguous. The V and J ends lost 3 bases and 1 base respectively, with 9 bases between them. This CDR3 region has 14 residues. Germline values: CDR1 LNHNV, CDR2 YYDKDF (reference sequence). CDR3 DNA sequence: TGTGCCACCAGCAGGCGACGCGATAACTATGGCTACACCTTC. This encodes CATSRRRDNYGYTF.

The CDR3 DNA follows: TGTGCCAGCAGCCCCCGTCGGTTTGGAAACACCATATATTTT. Residues: CASSPRRFGNTIYF. The chain joins TRBV7-2 to TRBJ1-3; no clear D gene. The V and J ends lost 5 bases and 3 bases respectively, with 11 bases between them. Germline values: CDR1 SGHTA, CDR2 FQGNSA. CDR3 length: 14 residues.

The chain links TRBV14 to TRBJ2-3; possible D gene TRBD2, 6 bases. Looked up from germline, CDR1 is SGHDN and CDR2 is FVKESK. This CDR3 contains 16 residues. The germline V and J ends were trimmed by 1 base and 3 bases, with 14 bases remaining between them. Written as DNA, the CDR3 is TGTGCCAGCAGCCAAGCCCTAGCGAGTAGGACAGATACGCAGTATTTT. Residues: CASSQALASRTDTQYF.

In its sample, this clonotype was seen a few times. The chain links TRBV12-5 to TRBJ2-4; TRBD2 might be the D (6 bases). Trimming took 9 bases from V and 10 from J, leaving 16 bases between them. The CDR3 covers 12 residues. Germline V lookup: CDR1 LGHNT, CDR2 FRNRAP. In DNA form, the CDR3 reads TGTGCTAGCGATTGGGAGAGCGGGATTCAGTACTTC. It specifies CASDWESGIQYF.

The rearrangement joins TRBV6-5 to TRBJ2-1; D gene unclear. The V gene lost 1 base and the J gene lost 11 bases, with 15 bases spanning the gap. Germline V gives CDR1 MNHEY, CDR2 SVGAGI. The CDR3 loop spans 14 amino acids. The CDR3 loop reads CASSYWGTSPKQFF. DNA of the CDR3: TGTGCCAGCAGTTACTGGGGAACGAGCCCTAAGCAGTTCTTC.

This clonotype was observed a handful of times. The V call is TRBV6-1, the J call TRBJ1-4; the D gene is possibly TRBD1 (6 bases). Trimming cost V 6 bases and J 8 bases, with 10 bases left between them. The CDR3 spans 12 residues. CDR1 and CDR2 from the germline V gene are MNHNS and SASEGT. Here the CDR3 reads CASRRDIEKLFF. As DNA, the CDR3 is TGTGCCAGCAGGAGGGACATCGAAAAACTGTTTTTT.

This rearrangement joins TRBV15 to TRBJ2-7; no definite D call. CDR1 LNHNV and CDR2 YYDKDF come from the germline V gene (reference sequence). V was cut by 0 bases and J by 1 base, with 13 bases left in between. The CDR3 spans 16 residues. In DNA form, the CDR3 reads TGTGCCACCAGCAGAGATGCTGGACCGCAATCCTACGAGCAGTACTTC. This gives the protein CATSRDAGPQSYEQYF.